These 8 T cell receptor beta chains originate from one sample sequenced in a study of cytomegalovirus exposure and HLA in healthy donors. Vbeta (60) and Jbeta (13) primers were used in the PCR. Profiled with immunoSEQ multiplex PCR; TCRdb holds only in-frame clones, not every one. Altogether roughly 110,000 clones are present, roughly four fifths being singletons, with the ten largest covering roughly 2.1%. Sample: PBMCs. Every receptor here comes from a man aged 18 to 35 in good health and CMV-seronegative.

The V gene is TRBV4-1, the J gene TRBJ2-7; D is perhaps TRBD1 (5 bases). Between the trimmed V and J ends, which lost 0 bases and 6 bases, there was a span of 21 bases. The CDR3 totals 17 residues. CDR1 MGHRA and CDR2 YSYEKL come from the germline V gene. CDR3 sequence: CASSQEVGLRSAVEQYF. The CDR3 region has the DNA TGCGCCAGCAGCCAAGAAGTGGGGCTTCGGTCGGCTGTCGAGCAGTACTTC.

This clone was seen just once. The CDR3 protein is CASSLDRVPSSYNSPLHF. The DNA for the CDR3 is TGTGCCAGCAGCTTAGACAGGGTGCCGAGCTCCTATAATTCACCCCTCCACTTT. The chain is built from TRBV11-2 and TRBJ1-6; weak D call: TRBD1 (5 bases). The CDR3 spans 18 residues. Germline CDR1 is SGHAT and CDR2 is FQNNGV. Trimming removed 0 bases from V and 0 bases from J, with 12 bases in between.

This clone was recorded only once. The chain recombines TRBV5-4 with TRBJ2-7; D is perhaps TRBD2 (5 bases). V was cut by 1 base and J by 6 bases, with 14 bases left in between. Germline values: CDR1 SGHNT, CDR2 YYREEE (reference sequence). The CDR3 consists of 14 residues. The CDR3 region is CASSLWAGSPEQYF. The DNA of the CDR3 is TGTGCCAGCAGCTTGTGGGCGGGTTCTCCCGAGCAGTACTTC.

This clone was seen a few times. V is TRBV9 and J is TRBJ1-1, with 8 positions matching TRBD1. Per the germline V gene, CDR1 is SGDLS and CDR2 is YYNGEE. The junction had 3 bases not matched to a gene; V was cut back by 4 bases and J by 1 base. The CDR3 sequence is 14 residues long. This chain's CDR3 is CASSTGTGNTEAFF. The CDR3 DNA follows: TGTGCCAGCAGCACAGGGACAGGGAACACTGAAGCTTTCTTT.

V usage is TRBV19 and J usage is TRBJ1-2, with 7 bases aligning to TRBD1. With 3 bases clipped from V and 2 bases from J, the junction kept 6 bases outside the gene matches. The CDR3 has 15 amino acids. Germline V gene lookup returns CDR1 LNHDA and CDR2 SQIVND (reference sequence). CDR3 DNA: TGTGCCAGTAGTATCGGACAGGCTTCAAACTATGGCTACACCTTC. Its protein is CASSIGQASNYGYTF.

This clone was seen a few times. The chain carries TRBV9 and TRBJ2-2; D may be TRBD1 (6 bases). V shed 3 bases and J shed 7 bases, with 16 bases lying between them. CDR1 and CDR2 (germline): SGDLS, YYNGEE. The CDR3 contains 15 residues. CDR3 in amino acids: CASSDGTPNRGELFF. DNA for the CDR3: TGTGCCAGCAGCGACGGGACACCGAACCGCGGGGAGCTGTTTTTT.

The chain uses TRBV29-1 and TRBJ2-7; 12 nucleotides line up with TRBD2. CDR1 SQVTM and CDR2 ANQGSEA come from the germline V gene. The CDR3 runs 16 residues. V was clipped by 5 bases and J by 0 bases; unmatched bases: 8. The CDR3 region is CSVQGLAGLSSYEQYF. The CDR3 DNA reads as TGCAGCGTTCAGGGACTAGCGGGCCTTAGCTCCTACGAGCAGTACTTC.

The chain employs TRBV27 and TRBJ2-7; 11 nucleotides match TRBD1. CDR3 length equals 13 residues. Unmatched junction bases numbered 9, after V lost 6 bases and J lost 11 bases. The germline V gene has CDR1 MNHEY and CDR2 SMNVEV (reference sequence). The chain's CDR3 is CASRAPGQGVEYF. In nucleotides, the CDR3 is TGTGCCAGCAGAGCCCCGGGACAGGGGGTGGAGTACTTC.